Sequencing of this T cell receptor beta chain was carried out in a study of blood T cell repertoires in COVID-19. In the study overall: COVID-19 samples, acute and convalescent, were from the United States, Italy and Spain. T cells, B-cell-depleted T cells, or PBMCs supplied cDNA or gDNA.

Some clones are missing from TCRdb's copy, which holds only in-frame ones; the method was immunoSEQ multiplex PCR. The data show about 210,000 clones, around nine tenths seen once. V dropped 2 bases and J dropped 4; count of bases not matched to a gene: 4. The CDR3 is 14 residues long. Germline loops: CDR1 LGHDT, CDR2 YNNKEL (reference sequence). The J gene is TRBJ1-2, the V gene TRBV3-1 (or the pseudogene TRBV3-2), with TRBD1 matching over 7 bases. Sequenced input: peripheral blood. The sequence was collected from a man younger than 30 with active or convalescent COVID-19. CDR3 DNA sequence: TGTGCCAGCAGCCAACAGGGACAGCCCTATGGCTACACCTTC. Protein: CASSQQGQPYGYTF.